This T cell receptor beta chain was sequenced for a study of T cell responses to AZD1222 COVID-19 vaccine. Study overall: Timing groups of about 4 and about 12 weeks for second doses were pooled.

General study findings and limits: Spike-specific TCR breadth and depth went up after people got two AZD1222 doses. Across the whole spike, CD4 TCRs peaked at regions 160-218 and 743-854.

This CDR3 spans 11 amino acids. Trimming left V 6 bases short and J 8 bases short, with 10 bases between. Germline CDR1 and CDR2: KGHSH and LQKENI. Sequencing was performed with immunoSEQ multiplex PCR; in TCRdb, only in-frame clones are kept and a portion is missing. In the table there are 150,000 or so clones, about 91% of which are singletons. In this sample, this clone turned up once. Its antigen remains unknown. This receptor was obtained from an adult in good health. The V gene is TRBV18, the J gene TRBJ1-1; D uncertain. The sample was peripheral blood, taken on day 0 of AZD1222 vaccination. The DNA for the CDR3 is TGTGCCAGCTCTCCGATGGAGGAAGCTTTCTTT. Its translation is CASSPMEEAFF.